Detailed here is one TCR beta chain. Its antigen remains unknown. The CDR3 sequence is 12 residues long. Germline CDR1 reads SQVTM; CDR2 reads ANQGSEA. Trimming took 8 bases from V and 4 from J; bases not matched to a gene: 6. The T cells that were sequenced for TCR beta were CD8+ and CD4+ cells from blood. Negative isolation yielded CD4+ and CD8+ T cells, and FACS enriched TEMRA cells. It was with random hexamers that about 0.45 to 1 ug RNA was reverse transcribed. Across 54 Vbeta and 13 Jbeta, immunoSEQ multiplex PCR amplified TCR beta CDR3. TCRdb recomputed calls from the immunoSEQ multiplex PCR reads with MiXCR, one row per CDR3 protein. The data contain 120,000 or so distinct CDR3 sequences, roughly 94% of them seen just once; the ten biggest clones take up 0.1% to 0.15%. This entry is derived from a study of CD8 T cells in Susac syndrome. General observations from the study: In its TCR sequencing and HLA analysis, the study acknowledged that the number of individuals was relatively small.

Sequenced: CD4+ T cells from PBMCs. The chain recombines TRBV29-1 with TRBJ2-7, with 9 bases fitting TRBD1. The clonotype was recovered from a human donor with multiple sclerosis. The CDR3 loop reads CSSGQGWYEQYF. Here the CDR3 DNA reads TGCAGCTCGGGACAGGGTTGGTACGAGCAGTACTTC.